One T cell receptor beta chain is described in this entry. This CDR3 has 11 residues. The V and J ends lost 11 bases and 5 bases respectively, with 12 bases between them. CDR1 is LGHDT and CDR2 is YNNKEL in the germline V gene (reference sequence). The record originates from a study of blood T cell repertoires in COVID-19. Study in general: COVID-19 samples collected from the United States, Italy and Spain covered acute and convalescent phases.

Authors' methods: Amplified reference gene primers provided the basis for estimating nucleated cell counts. Profiled with immunoSEQ multiplex PCR; TCRdb holds only in-frame clones, not every one. D and trimming were read from the DNA, whereas the V and J calls and clone size are those reported in that table. The data hold about 300,000 clones, with nearly 90% observed a single time. Participants came from some 23 US areas, aged roughly 18 to 100 years. Cohort placement rested on clinical history that participants reported themselves. This TCR was recovered from a woman under 30 with acute COVID-19. The sample consisted of PBMCs or T cells enriched from blood (not recorded which). This chain links TRBV3-1 (or the pseudogene TRBV3-2) with TRBJ2-5; weak D call: TRBD2 (5 bases). CDR3 in amino acids: CAARGWETQYF. CDR3 coding DNA: TGTGCCGCTCGAGGGTGGGAGACCCAGTACTTC.